These 22 T cell receptor beta chains share one sample of origin, sequenced in a study of blood T cells in healthy people across ages. Together with a sample-barcoded 5' primer, a J-beta primer mix was included in a second PCR lasting roughly 6 to 12 cycles. TCRdb passed the 5' RACE reads through MiXCR, listing each CDR3 protein once. This table holds roughly 500,000 distinct CDR3 sequences, 25% to 30% found once. The sequencing input was blood. These TCRs come from a woman in her 70s in good health.

V and J are TRBV5-6 and TRBJ2-5, with 9 bases matching TRBD2. The CDR3 runs 15 residues. V lost 5 bases to trimming and J lost 3 bases; unmatched junction nucleotides: 8. Germline lookup yields CDR1 SGHDT and CDR2 YYEEEE. CDR3 in DNA: TGTGCCAGCAGTCCTCTAGCGGGGAGAAAAGAGACCCAGTACTTC. Protein sequence: CASSPLAGRKETQYF.

The rearrangement links TRBV7-8 to TRBJ1-6; D possibly corresponds to TRBD1 (5 bases). Germline values: CDR1 SGHVS, CDR2 FQNEAQ. Trimming shortened V by 5 bases and J by 8 bases, and 19 bases separated the two germline ends. The CDR3 is 16 residues long. CDR3: CASSNPRVRMDSPLHF. In DNA form, the CDR3 reads TGTGCCAGCAGCAACCCCAGGGTGAGAATGGATTCACCCCTCCACTTT.

The V call is TRBV28, the J call TRBJ2-7; 9 positions match TRBD1. J lost 4 bases, V lost 2 bases, and 9 bases had no gene match. The CDR3 loop spans 16 amino acids. In germline, CDR1 is MDHEN, CDR2 SYDVKM. The CDR3 DNA sequence: TGTGCCAGCAGTTTAGGGGGACAGGGAGGTTTGTACGAGCAGTACTTC. Its protein is CASSLGGQGGLYEQYF.

As concerns this clonotype: At one end, the junction sequence differs from germline, possibly due to a read error. The rearrangement joins TRBV28 to TRBJ2-6, with a possible D match to TRBD1 (6 bases). The CDR3 extends over 15 amino acids. Germline V gene lookup returns CDR1 MDHEN and CDR2 SYDVKM. The CDR3 DNA follows: TGTGCCAGCAGTTCGACAGGCTCTGGGGCCGACGTCCTGACTTTC. It codes for CASSSTGSGADVLTF.

This sequence joins TRBV13 and TRBJ2-1; D possibly corresponds to TRBD2 (5 bases). Germline V lookup: CDR1 PRHDT, CDR2 FYEKMQ (reference sequence). The CDR3 spans 14 residues. The V and J ends lost 7 bases and 1 base respectively, with 11 bases between them. The CDR3 reads CASILSGSYNEQFF. CDR3 bases: TGTGCCAGCATCCTCAGCGGATCCTACAATGAGCAGTTCTTC.

This chain joins TRBV9 and TRBJ2-5, with TRBD1 matching 7 bases. Gene TRBJ2-1 matches the end of the DNA better, so the J call may be wrong. Germline CDR1 reads SGDLS; CDR2 reads YYNGEE. This CDR3 comprises 14 residues. CDR3: CASSTGQRYNEQFF. Written as DNA, the CDR3 is TGTGCCAGCAGCACGGGACAGAGGTACAATGAGCAGTTCTTC.

The gene calls are TRBV24-1 and TRBJ2-2; D not resolved. Trimming removed 5 bases at V and 5 bases at J, with 14 bases between. The CDR3 is made up of 15 amino acids. The germline gives CDR1 KGHDR, CDR2 SFDVKD. CDR3 amino acids: CATSVARGKTGELFF. The CDR3 region has the DNA TGTGCCACCAGTGTAGCACGCGGAAAAACCGGGGAGCTGTTTTTT.

The chain carries TRBV4-3 and TRBJ2-7, with 13 bases lining up with TRBD2. With 3 bases clipped from V and 3 bases from J, the junction kept 2 bases outside the gene matches. The CDR3 spans 15 residues. Germline V gene sequence: CDR1 LGHNA, CDR2 YSLEER. CDR3 in DNA: TGCGCCAGCAGCCATGGACTAGCGGGAGACTACGAGCAGTACTTC. Its translation is CASSHGLAGDYEQYF.

The chain links TRBV2 to TRBJ2-6; perhaps D is TRBD1 or TRBD2 (5 bases each). Trimming took off 3 bases at V and 0 bases at J, with 12 bases between the two ends. The CDR3 runs 17 residues. From germline, CDR1 is SNHLY and CDR2 FYNNEI. The CDR3 DNA is TGTGCCAGCAGTGAGAGGGGAAGGGGCTCTGGGGCCAACGTCCTGACTTTC. Its translation: CASSERGRGSGANVLTF. Complete variable domain (other parts from reference TRBV2 and TRBJ2-6): EPEVTQTPSHQVTQMGQEVILRCVPISNHLYFYWYRQILGQKVEFLVSFYNNEISEKSEIFDDQFSVERPDGSNFTLKIRSTKLEDSAMYFCASSERGRGSGANVLTFGAGSRLTVL.

This clonotype was counted between two and nine times. V is TRBV4-2 and J is TRBJ2-3; D is unclear. The CDR3 is 13 residues long. CDR1 is LGHNA, CDR2 YNFKEQ, per germline. Between the trimmed V and J ends, which lost 1 base and 0 bases, there was a span of 2 bases. The chain's CDR3 is CASSQGSTDTQYF. The CDR3 DNA reads TGTGCCAGCAGCCAAGGTAGCACAGATACGCAGTATTTT.

This clonotype was observed a few times. The chain carries TRBV20-1 and TRBJ2-7, with D perhaps TRBD2 (6 bases). The assigned J gene may be wrong: the sequence end matches TRBJ2-5 better. The CDR3 sequence is 14 residues long. The germline gives CDR1 DFQATT, CDR2 SNEGSKA (reference sequence). The CDR3 loop reads CSAAWQGGQETQYF. The CDR3 DNA reads TGCAGTGCTGCGTGGCAGGGAGGACAAGAGACCCAGTACTTC.

Concerning this clonotype itself: Sequence at one end of the junction differs from germline and may be a read error. The chain has TRBV3-1 and TRBJ2-5; 7 nucleotides line up with TRBD2. Germline values: CDR1 LGHDT, CDR2 YNNKEL (reference sequence). The CDR3 is 14 residues long. The CDR3 region has the DNA TGTGCCAGCCGCACGGGGGGAATCTACAATGAGCGGTTCTTC. It yields the protein CASRTGGIYNERFF.

This clonotype was observed a handful of times. The V call is TRBV7-2, the J call TRBJ2-5; D possibly corresponds to TRBD1 (7 bases). CDR1 is SGHTA, CDR2 FQGNSA, per germline. V lost 4 bases, J lost 5 bases, and 17 bases lay in between. This CDR3 spans 15 amino acids. The CDR3 here is CASSWGGGGEETQYF. The CDR3 region has the DNA TGTGCCAGCAGCTGGGGTGGAGGGGGCGAGGAGACCCAGTACTTC.

This clonotype was counted a few times. The genes are TRBV15 and TRBJ1-6; D perhaps matches TRBD1 (6 bases). Trimming stripped 4 bases from V and 9 bases from J, with 16 bases between. CDR3 length: 15 amino acids. The germline gives CDR1 LNHNV, CDR2 YYDKDF (reference sequence). The CDR3 bases are TGTGCCACCAGCAACCCCGCGGGGGCTGGTTCACCCCTCCACTTT. Amino acid sequence: CATSNPAGAGSPLHF.

J is TRBJ2-5 and V is TRBV7-3; maybe TRBD2 (6 bases). The DNA end lines up better with TRBJ2-1; the J call may be wrong. Germline CDR1 SGHTA, CDR2 FQGTGA. This CDR3 has 12 amino acids. The chain's CDR3 is CASSGASVEQFF. CDR3 coding DNA: TGTGCCAGCAGCGGAGCTAGCGTTGAGCAGTTCTTC.

The chain has TRBV6-6 and TRBJ1-2; possibly TRBD1 for D (5 bases). Per the germline V gene, CDR1 is MNHNY and CDR2 is SVGAGI (reference sequence). Trimming pared 7 bases from V and 4 bases from J, leaving 16 bases between. The CDR3 is made up of 14 amino acids. CDR3 in amino acids: CASTEFRGTYGYTF. In nucleotides, the CDR3 is TGTGCCAGCACCGAATTCCGGGGCACCTATGGCTACACCTTC.

The V call is TRBV27, the J call TRBJ2-5, with 7 bases lining up with TRBD2. TRBJ2-7 matches the DNA end more closely, so the J call is doubtful. The CDR3 spans 17 residues. Germline V gene lookup returns CDR1 MNHEY and CDR2 SMNVEV (reference sequence). CDR3 loop: CASSWTRHLTSPYEQYF. The CDR3 DNA reads as TGTGCCAGCAGCTGGACTAGGCACCTCACCTCACCCTACGAGCAGTACTTC.

A few counts support this clonotype. The chain links TRBV12-3 or TRBV12-4 to TRBJ1-1; D is unclear. This CDR3 has 13 residues. Trimming cost V 1 base and J 3 bases, with 6 bases left between them. The CDR3 coding sequence is TGTGCCAGCAGTTTAGTAAAGGACACTGAAGCTTTCTTT. Translation: CASSLVKDTEAFF.

The chain combines TRBV5-1 with TRBJ1-1, with 9 positions matching TRBD1. Germline CDR1 and CDR2: SGHRS and YFSETQ. This CDR3 region has 16 residues. With 2 bases clipped from V and 4 bases from J, the junction kept 9 bases outside the gene matches. CDR3 loop: CASSFSGTGLGTEAFF. CDR3 coding DNA: TGCGCCAGCAGCTTTTCCGGGACAGGGTTGGGCACTGAAGCTTTCTTT.

The chain employs TRBV5-1 and TRBJ2-5, with 9 positions matching TRBD1. The end of the DNA is better explained by TRBJ2-7, so the J call may be wrong. The CDR3 runs to 15 residues. CDR1 is SGHRS and CDR2 is YFSETQ in the germline V gene. The DNA for the CDR3 is TGCGCCAGCAGCAACGGGACAGGGAATGGGTACGAGCAGTACTTC. Translation: CASSNGTGNGYEQYF.

The V gene is TRBV20-1, the J gene TRBJ2-5, with TRBD2 matching over 10 bases. CDR3 length: 15 amino acids. V shed 4 bases and J 1 base; nucleotides not matched to a gene: 6. Germline V lookup: CDR1 DFQATT, CDR2 SNEGSKA (reference sequence). CDR3 in DNA: TGCAGTGCTACCACCGGGACTAGCGTCCAAGAGACCCAGTACTTC. It specifies CSATTGTSVQETQYF.

A few counts support this clonotype. This chain links TRBV20-1 with TRBJ2-7, with a tentative D call TRBD2 (7 bases). The CDR3 consists of 12 residues. Germline V gene lookup returns CDR1 DFQATT and CDR2 SNEGSKA (reference sequence). Trimming left V 5 bases short and J 5 bases short, with 13 bases between. The CDR3 DNA sequence: TGCAGTGCTGCCCCGGGGGGCAACGAGCAGTACTTC. It is translated as CSAAPGGNEQYF.